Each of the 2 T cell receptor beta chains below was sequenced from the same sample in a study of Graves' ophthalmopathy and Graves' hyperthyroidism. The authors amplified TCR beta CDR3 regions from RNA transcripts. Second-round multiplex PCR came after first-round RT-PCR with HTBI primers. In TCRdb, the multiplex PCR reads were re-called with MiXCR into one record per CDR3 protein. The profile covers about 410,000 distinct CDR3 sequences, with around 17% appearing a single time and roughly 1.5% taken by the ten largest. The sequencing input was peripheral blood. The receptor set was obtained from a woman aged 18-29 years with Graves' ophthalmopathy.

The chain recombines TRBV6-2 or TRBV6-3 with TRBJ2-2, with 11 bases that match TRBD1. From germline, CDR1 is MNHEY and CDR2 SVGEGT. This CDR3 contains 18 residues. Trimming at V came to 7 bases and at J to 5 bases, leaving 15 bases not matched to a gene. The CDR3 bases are TGTGCCAGCAACCCCGGGACAGGGGGACCCCAAGCGACCGGGGAGCTGTTTTTT. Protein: CASNPGTGGPQATGELFF.

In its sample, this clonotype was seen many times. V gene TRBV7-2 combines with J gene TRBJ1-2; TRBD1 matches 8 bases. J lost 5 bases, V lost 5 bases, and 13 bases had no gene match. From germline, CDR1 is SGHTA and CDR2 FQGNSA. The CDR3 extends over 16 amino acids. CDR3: CASSPAGPTGVYGYTF. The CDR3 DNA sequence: TGTGCCAGCAGCCCAGCGGGGCCGACAGGGGTGTATGGCTACACCTTC.